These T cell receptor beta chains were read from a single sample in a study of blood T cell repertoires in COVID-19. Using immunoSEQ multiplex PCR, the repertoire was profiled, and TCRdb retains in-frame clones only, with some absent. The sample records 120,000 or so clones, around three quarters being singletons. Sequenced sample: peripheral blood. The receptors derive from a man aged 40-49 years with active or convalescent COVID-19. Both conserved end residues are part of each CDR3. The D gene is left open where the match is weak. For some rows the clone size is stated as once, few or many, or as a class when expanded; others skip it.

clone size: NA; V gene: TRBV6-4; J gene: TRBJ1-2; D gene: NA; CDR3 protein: CASSDFTGGYTF; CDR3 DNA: TGTGCCAGCAGTGACTTCACAGGGGGCTACACCTTC
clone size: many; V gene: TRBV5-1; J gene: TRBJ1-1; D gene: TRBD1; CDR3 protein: CASSLHPTGAGTEAFF; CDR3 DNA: TGCGCCAGCAGCTTACACCCGACAGGGGCGGGCACTGAAGCTTTCTTT
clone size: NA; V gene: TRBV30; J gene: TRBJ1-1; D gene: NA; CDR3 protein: CAWSIVRYTEAFF; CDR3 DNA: TGTGCCTGGAGTATTGTGCGTTACACTGAAGCTTTCTTT
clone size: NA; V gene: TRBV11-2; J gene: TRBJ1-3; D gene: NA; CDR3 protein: CAARTAGNTIYF; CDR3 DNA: TGTGCCGCCCGGACAGCCGGAAACACCATATATTTT
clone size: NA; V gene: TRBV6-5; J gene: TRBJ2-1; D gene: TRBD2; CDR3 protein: CASSLGGLNNEQFF; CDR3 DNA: TGTGCCAGCAGTCTGGGGGGACTAAACAATGAGCAGTTCTTC
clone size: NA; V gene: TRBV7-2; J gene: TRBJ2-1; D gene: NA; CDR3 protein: CASSYAFNNEQFF; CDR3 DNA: TGTGCCAGCAGCTACGCGTTTAACAATGAGCAGTTCTTC
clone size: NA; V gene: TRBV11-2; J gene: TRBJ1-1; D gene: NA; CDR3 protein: CASSPGQVSTEAFF; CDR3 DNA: TGTGCCAGCAGCCCAGGGCAGGTGAGCACTGAAGCTTTCTTT
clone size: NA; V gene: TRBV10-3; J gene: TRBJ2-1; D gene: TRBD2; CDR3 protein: CAIKIGGANNEQFF; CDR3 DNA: TGTGCCATCAAGATCGGGGGGGCCAACAATGAGCAGTTCTTC
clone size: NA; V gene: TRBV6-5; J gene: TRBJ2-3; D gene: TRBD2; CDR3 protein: CASSYRAGGHTDTQYF; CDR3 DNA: TGTGCCAGCAGTTACAGAGCGGGGGGTCACACAGATACGCAGTATTTT
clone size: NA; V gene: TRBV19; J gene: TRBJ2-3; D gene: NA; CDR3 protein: CASSILGQSTDTQYF; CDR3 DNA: TGTGCCAGTAGTATCCTAGGACAGAGCACAGATACGCAGTATTTT
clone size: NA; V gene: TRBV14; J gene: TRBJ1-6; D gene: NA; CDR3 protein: CASSQVLNSPLHF; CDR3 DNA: TGTGCCAGCAGCCAAGTACTCAATTCACCCCTCCACTTT
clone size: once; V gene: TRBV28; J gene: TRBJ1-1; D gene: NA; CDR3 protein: CASMGEGTEAFF; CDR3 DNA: TGTGCCAGTATGGGGGAGGGCACTGAAGCTTTCTTT
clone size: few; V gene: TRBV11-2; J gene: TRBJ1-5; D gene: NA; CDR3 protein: CASSLDLGQPQHF; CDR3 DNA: TGTGCCAGCAGCTTAGATCTCGGTCAGCCCCAGCATTTT
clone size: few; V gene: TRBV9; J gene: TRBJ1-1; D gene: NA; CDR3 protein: CASSWGDLNTEAFF; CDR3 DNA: TGTGCCAGCAGCTGGGGGGACCTAAACACTGAAGCTTTCTTT
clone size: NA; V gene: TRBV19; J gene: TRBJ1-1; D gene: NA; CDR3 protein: CASSRENTEAFF; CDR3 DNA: TGTGCCAGTAGTCGAGAGAACACTGAAGCTTTCTTT
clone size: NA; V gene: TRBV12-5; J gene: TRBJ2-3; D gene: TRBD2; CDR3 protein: CASGRGLETDTQYF; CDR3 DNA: TGTGCTAGTGGTAGAGGACTAGAGACAGATACGCAGTATTTT
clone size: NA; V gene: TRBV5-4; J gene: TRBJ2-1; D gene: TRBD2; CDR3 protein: CASGPTSADNEQFF; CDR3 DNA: TGTGCCAGCGGGCCTACTAGCGCCGACAATGAGCAGTTCTTC
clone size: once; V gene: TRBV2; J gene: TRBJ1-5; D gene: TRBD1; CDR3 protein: CASSGPGQGSGPQHF; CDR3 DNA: TGTGCCAGCAGCGGACCGGGACAGGGGAGCGGTCCCCAGCATTTT
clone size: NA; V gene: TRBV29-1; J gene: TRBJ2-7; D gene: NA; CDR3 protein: CSVVLTEHYEQYF; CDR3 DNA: TGCAGCGTTGTCTTGACAGAACACTACGAGCAGTACTTC
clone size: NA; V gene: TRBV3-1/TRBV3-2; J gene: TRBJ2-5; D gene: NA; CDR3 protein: CASSQDRGVTLQETQYF; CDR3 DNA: TGTGCCAGCAGCCAAGATCGGGGTGTCACACTACAAGAGACCCAGTACTTC
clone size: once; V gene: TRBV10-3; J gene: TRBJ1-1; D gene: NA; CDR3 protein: CAISGSGPGREAFF; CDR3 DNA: TGTGCCATCAGTGGATCAGGGCCTGGGAGGGAAGCTTTCTTT
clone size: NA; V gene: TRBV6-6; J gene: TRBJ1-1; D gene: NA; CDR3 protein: CASSYAEVGTEAFF; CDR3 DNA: TGTGCCAGCAGTTACGCCGAGGTTGGCACTGAAGCTTTCTTT
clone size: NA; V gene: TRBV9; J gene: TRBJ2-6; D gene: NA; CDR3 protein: CASSPGPLGSTGANVLTF; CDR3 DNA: TGTGCCAGCAGCCCCGGGCCCCTAGGGAGTACTGGGGCCAACGTCCTGACTTTC
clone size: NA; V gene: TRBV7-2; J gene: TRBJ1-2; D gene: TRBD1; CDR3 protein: CASSRKSGTGGYGYTF; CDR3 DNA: TGTGCCAGCAGCAGAAAGTCGGGGACAGGGGGCTATGGCTACACCTTC
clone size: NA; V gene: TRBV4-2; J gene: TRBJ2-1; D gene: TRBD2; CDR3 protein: CASSPDPFSTSGRAGEQFF; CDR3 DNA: TGTGCCAGCAGCCCTGATCCTTTTTCGACTAGCGGGAGGGCGGGTGAGCAGTTCTTC
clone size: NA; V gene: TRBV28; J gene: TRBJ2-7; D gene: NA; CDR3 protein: CASSLVTYEQYF; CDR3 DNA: TGTGCCAGCAGTCTCGTAACCTACGAGCAGTACTTC
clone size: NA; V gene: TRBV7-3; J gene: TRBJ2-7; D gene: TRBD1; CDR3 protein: CASSLKQGPYEQYF; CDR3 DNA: TGTGCCAGCAGCTTAAAACAGGGGCCCTACGAGCAGTACTTC
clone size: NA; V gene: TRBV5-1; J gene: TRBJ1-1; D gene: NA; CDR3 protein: CASSPTANTEAFF; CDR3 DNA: TGCGCCAGCAGCCCTACAGCTAACACTGAAGCTTTCTTT
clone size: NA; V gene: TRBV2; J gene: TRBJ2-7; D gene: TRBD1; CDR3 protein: CASSDRGPYEQYF; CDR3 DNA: TGTGCCAGCAGTGACAGGGGGCCCTACGAGCAGTACTTC
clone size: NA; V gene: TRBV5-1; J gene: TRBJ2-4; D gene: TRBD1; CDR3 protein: CASSLAGTGGSNYF; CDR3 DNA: TGCGCCAGCAGTTTAGCCGGGACAGGGGGTTCCAATTACTTC
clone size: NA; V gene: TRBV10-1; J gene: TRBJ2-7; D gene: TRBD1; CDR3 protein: CASSGQGAYEQYF; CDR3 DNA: TGCGCCAGCAGTGGCCAGGGGGCCTACGAGCAGTACTTC
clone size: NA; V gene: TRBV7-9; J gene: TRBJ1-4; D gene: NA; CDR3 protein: CASSAGTFRKLFF; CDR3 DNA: TGTGCCAGCAGTGCCGGGACATTCCGAAAACTGTTTTTT
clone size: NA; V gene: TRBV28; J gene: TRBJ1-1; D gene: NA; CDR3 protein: CASRLSTGNTEAFF; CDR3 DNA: TGTGCCAGCAGACTTTCTACAGGAAACACTGAAGCTTTCTTT
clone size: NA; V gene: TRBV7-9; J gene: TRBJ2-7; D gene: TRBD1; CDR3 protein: CASSLSGTGTYEQYF; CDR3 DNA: TGTGCCAGCAGCTTGTCCGGGACAGGGACTTACGAGCAGTACTTC
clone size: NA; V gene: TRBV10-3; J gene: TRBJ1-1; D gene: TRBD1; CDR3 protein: CAISEQGDRTEAFF; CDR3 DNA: TGTGCCATCAGTGAGCAGGGGGACAGGACTGAAGCTTTCTTT
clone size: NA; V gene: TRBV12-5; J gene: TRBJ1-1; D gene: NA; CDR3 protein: CASLEMNTEAFF; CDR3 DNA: TGTGCTAGTCTCGAGATGAACACTGAAGCTTTCTTT
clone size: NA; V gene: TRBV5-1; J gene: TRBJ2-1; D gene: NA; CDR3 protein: CASSRPRGDNEQFF; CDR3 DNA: TGCGCCAGCAGCCGCCCCCGGGGAGACAATGAGCAGTTCTTC
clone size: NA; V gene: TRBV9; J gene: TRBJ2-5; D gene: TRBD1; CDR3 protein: CASSVDRQGAETQYF; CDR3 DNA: TGTGCCAGCAGCGTAGATCGGCAGGGGGCGGAGACCCAGTACTTC
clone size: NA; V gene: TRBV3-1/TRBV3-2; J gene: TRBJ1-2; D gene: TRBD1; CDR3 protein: CASSHRDRKNYGYTF; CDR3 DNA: TGTGCCAGCAGCCACCGGGACAGGAAGAACTATGGCTACACCTTC
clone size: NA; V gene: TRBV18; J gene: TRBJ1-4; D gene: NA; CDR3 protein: CASSHDSWATNEKLFF; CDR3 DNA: TGTGCCAGCTCACACGACAGTTGGGCAACTAATGAAAAACTGTTTTTT
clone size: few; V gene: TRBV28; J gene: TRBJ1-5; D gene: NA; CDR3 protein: CASSLLRRVSNQPQHF; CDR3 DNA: TGTGCCAGCAGTCTACTCCGCAGGGTGAGCAATCAGCCCCAGCATTTT
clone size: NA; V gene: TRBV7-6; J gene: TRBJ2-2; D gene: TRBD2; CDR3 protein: CASSPSGGQNTGELFF; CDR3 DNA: TGTGCCAGCAGCCCTAGCGGGGGCCAGAACACCGGGGAGCTGTTTTTT
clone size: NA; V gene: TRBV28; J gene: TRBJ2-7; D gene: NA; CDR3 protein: CASSYPVTGTEQYF; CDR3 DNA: TGTGCCAGCAGCTACCCTGTGACAGGTACCGAGCAGTACTTC
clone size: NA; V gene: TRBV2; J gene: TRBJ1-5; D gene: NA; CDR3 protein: CASSRGQFQPQHF; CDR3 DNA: TGTGCCAGCAGCCGAGGACAGTTTCAGCCCCAGCATTTT
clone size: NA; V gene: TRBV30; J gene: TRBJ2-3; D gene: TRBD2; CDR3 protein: CAWSSLAGPTDTQYF; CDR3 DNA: TGTGCCTGGAGTTCACTAGCGGGGCCCACAGATACGCAGTATTTT
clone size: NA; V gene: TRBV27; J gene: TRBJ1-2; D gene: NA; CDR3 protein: CAAGSRAATQHTF; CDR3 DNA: TGTGCCGCCGGATCCAGGGCCGCCACTCAACACACCTTC
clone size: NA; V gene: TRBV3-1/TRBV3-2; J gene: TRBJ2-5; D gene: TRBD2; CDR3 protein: CATQPSGAQTQYF; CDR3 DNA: TGTGCCACCCAGCCAAGCGGGGCGCAGACCCAGTACTTC
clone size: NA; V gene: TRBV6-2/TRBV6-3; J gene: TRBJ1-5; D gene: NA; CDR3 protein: CASSRGLQPQHF; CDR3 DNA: TGTGCCAGCAGTCGAGGGCTCCAGCCCCAGCATTTT
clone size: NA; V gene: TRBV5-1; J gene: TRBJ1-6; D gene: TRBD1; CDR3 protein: CASSLDQGASNSPLHF; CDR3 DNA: TGCGCCAGCAGCTTGGACCAGGGGGCCAGTAATTCACCCCTCCACTTT
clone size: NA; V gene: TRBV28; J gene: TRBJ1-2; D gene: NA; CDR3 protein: CASSSGSQGPGGYTF; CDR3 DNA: TGTGCCAGCAGTTCCGGAAGCCAGGGGCCGGGAGGCTACACCTTC
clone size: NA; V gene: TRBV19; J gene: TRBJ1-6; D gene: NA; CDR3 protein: CASSFRREFYNSPLHF; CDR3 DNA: TGTGCCAGTAGTTTCCGACGGGAATTTTATAATTCACCCCTCCACTTT